This TCR beta chain was identified in a study of T cell changes during pregnancy in multiple sclerosis. This clone was seen a single time. Generated by immunoSEQ multiplex PCR, the TCRdb table keeps only in-frame clones and is missing some. The top ten clones hold 1.2% to 1.5% of a sample with about 87,000 clones, roughly 95% of them seen once. Germline values: CDR1 MNHEY, CDR2 SVGAGI. V gave up 5 bases and J gave up 4 bases; unmatched junction bases: 6. This CDR3 has 14 amino acids. This chain links TRBV6-5 with TRBJ1-2; 8 bases map to TRBD1. This sequence originates from a female donor in good health, enrolled as a control in a pregnancy study. Sequencing was performed on peripheral blood, taken in the third trimester of pregnancy. The CDR3 region has the DNA TGTGCCAGCAGTAGACAGGGGATAGGCTATGGCTACACCTTC. The encoded protein is CASSRQGIGYGYTF.